A single sample gave rise to the 28 T cell receptor beta chains below, sequenced in a study of blood T cell repertoires in COVID-19. Method: immunoSEQ multiplex PCR; TCRdb's copy keeps in-frame clones and lacks some. This sample has some 530,000 clones, with approximately 85% found just once. Sequences were obtained from peripheral blood. These receptors all stem from a human donor in a cohort sampled during active COVID-19.

This chain uses TRBV6-5 with TRBJ2-2; a weak D match, TRBD2 (5 bases). Trimming left V 2 bases short and J 8 bases short, with 15 bases between. The germline V gene encodes CDR1 MNHEY and CDR2 SVGAGI. The CDR3 is made up of 15 amino acids. CDR3 nucleotide sequence: TGTGCCAGCAGTTACGGTAGTCCCCGGAGGGGGGAGCTGTTTTTT. Encoded protein: CASSYGSPRRGELFF.

This clone was found once. This chain connects TRBV12-3 or TRBV12-4 to TRBJ1-1, with 7 bases lining up with TRBD1. The CDR3 has 12 residues. The V gene end was trimmed by 7 bases and the J gene end by 8 bases; junction bases not matched to a gene: 7. The CDR3 DNA sequence: TGTGCCAGCAACTTAGACAGGGACGAAGCTTTCTTT. Its translation: CASNLDRDEAFF.

The rearrangement uses TRBV5-7 and TRBJ1-5; D gene ambiguous. TRBV5-7 is labeled an ORF, and its function is uncertain. Trimming removed 7 bases from V and 0 bases from J, with 17 bases in between. This CDR3 has 16 amino acids. CDR3 nucleotide sequence: TGTGCCAGCCCCTCCGGGGAGGGATATAGCAATCAGCCCCAGCATTTT. This sequence encodes CASPSGEGYSNQPQHF.

The rearrangement links TRBV7-2 to TRBJ2-5, with TRBD1 identical over 8 bases. Trimming cost V 5 bases and J 1 base; bases outside gene matches: 6. Germline values: CDR1 SGHTA, CDR2 FQGNSA. The CDR3 has 15 residues. The CDR3 region is CASSQGQGPQETQYF. In DNA, the CDR3 is TGTGCCAGCAGCCAAGGACAGGGACCCCAAGAGACCCAGTACTTC. Drawing the rest from reference TRBV7-2 and TRBJ2-5, the complete variable domain is GAGVSQSPSNKVTEKGKDVELRCDPISGHTALYWYRQSLGQGLEFLIYFQGNSAPDKSGLPSDRFSAERTGGSVSTLTIQRTQQEDSAVYLCASSQGQGPQETQYFGPGTRLLVL.

This clone has only a few counts. CDR3 in DNA: TGCACCAGCAGCCGAGTCTGGGCCGTCGGGGATAGCAATCAGCCCCAGCATTTT. Translation: CTSSRVWAVGDSNQPQHF. The chain is built from TRBV1 and TRBJ1-5. TRBV1 constitutes a pseudogene. The CDR3 totals 18 residues.

The gene calls are TRBV6-6 and TRBJ1-1, with a possible D match to TRBD1 (5 bases). Germline loops: CDR1 MNHNY, CDR2 SVGAGI (reference sequence). CDR3 size: 14 residues. V was pared by 2 bases and J by 3 bases, with 10 bases between. CDR3 DNA: TGTGCCAGCAGTTACCAGGGAGGGGACACTGAAGCTTTCTTT. It specifies CASSYQGGDTEAFF.

This rearrangement joins TRBV6-5 to TRBJ2-2; D may be TRBD2 (5 bases). The CDR3 consists of 13 residues. Trimming shortened V by 4 bases and J by 6 bases, and 9 bases separated the two germline ends. Germline CDR1 and CDR2: MNHEY and SVGAGI. The CDR3 DNA reads TGTGCCAGCAGTTCTCGGGAAGCCGGGGAGCTGTTTTTT. Residues: CASSSREAGELFF.

The chain recombines TRBV6-4 with TRBJ1-6; no clear D. This CDR3 region has 14 residues. V was cut by 0 bases and J by 6 bases, with 6 bases left in between. CDR1 MRHNA and CDR2 SNTAGT come from the germline V gene. The DNA for the CDR3 is TGTGCCAGCAGTGACTCGCGGGGTAATTCACCCCTCCACTTT. Encoded protein: CASSDSRGNSPLHF.

The genes are TRBV30 and TRBJ2-3, with a possible D match to TRBD2 (6 bases). V dropped 0 bases and J dropped 2 bases, with 9 bases sitting between them. From germline, CDR1 is GTSNPN and CDR2 SVGIG (reference sequence). The CDR3 is 14 amino acids. Here the CDR3 DNA reads TGTGCCTGGAGTGTGACTAGACACACAGATACGCAGTATTTT. Translation: CAWSVTRHTDTQYF.

V gene TRBV2 combines with J gene TRBJ2-2; D might be TRBD1 (6 bases). CDR1 SNHLY and CDR2 FYNNEI come from the germline V gene. The CDR3 extends over 15 amino acids. Between the trimmed V and J ends, which lost 4 bases and 8 bases, there was a span of 17 bases. The CDR3 DNA follows: TGTGCCAGCAGTGGCCCGGACAGTAGAATGGGGGAGCTGTTTTTT. As protein: CASSGPDSRMGELFF. The complete variable domain, with remaining parts taken from reference TRBV2 and TRBJ2-2, reads EPEVTQTPSHQVTQMGQEVILRCVPISNHLYFYWYRQILGQKVEFLVSFYNNEISEKSEIFDDQFSVERPDGSNFTLKIRSTKLEDSAMYFCASSGPDSRMGELFFGEGSRLTVL.

This rearrangement joins TRBV7-2 to TRBJ2-3, with no clear D. The ends were cut back, 1 base at V and 0 bases at J, with 8 bases in the middle. The CDR3 is 15 amino acids. Germline assignment: CDR1 SGHTA and CDR2 FQGNSA. The CDR3 sequence is CASSLVADSTDTQYF. DNA of the CDR3: TGTGCCAGCAGCTTAGTAGCCGATAGCACAGATACGCAGTATTTT.

The gene calls are TRBV4-3 and TRBJ2-4, with 8 bases lining up with TRBD1. In germline, CDR1 is LGHNA, CDR2 YSLEER. The V segment lost 1 base and the J segment 2 bases; nucleotides outside the gene matches: 7. The CDR3 extends over 17 amino acids. The CDR3 DNA sequence: TGCGCCAGCAGCCAAGCCCGACAGGGGTCCCCCAAAAACATTCAGTACTTC. It translates to CASSQARQGSPKNIQYF.

This chain connects TRBV7-2 to TRBJ2-3; TRBD2 agrees at 12 bases. Trimming took 5 bases from V and 0 from J; bases not matched to a gene: 6. This CDR3 has 17 amino acids. Germline V gene data show CDR1 as SGHTA and CDR2 as FQGNSA. CDR3 DNA: TGTGCCAGCAGCCCTACTGGGACTAGCGGGAGCACAGATACGCAGTATTTT. Its protein is CASSPTGTSGSTDTQYF.

The chain carries TRBV6-4 and TRBJ2-2, with a possible D match to TRBD1 (6 bases). The CDR3 totals 13 residues. V was clipped by 5 bases and J by 4 bases, with 8 bases between them. The germline gives CDR1 MRHNA, CDR2 SNTAGT. CDR3 DNA: TGTGCCAGCAGTCTACAGGGCACCGGGGAGCTGTTTTTT. The encoded protein is CASSLQGTGELFF.

The chain recombines TRBV18 with TRBJ2-1; no definite D call. Germline lookup yields CDR1 KGHSH and CDR2 LQKENI. The V end was cut by 3 bases, the J end by 3 bases, with 9 bases between. The CDR3 spans 14 residues. Here the CDR3 reads CASSPDTDYNEQFF. For the CDR3, the DNA is TGTGCCAGCTCACCCGATACAGACTACAATGAGCAGTTCTTC.

V is TRBV5-6 and J is TRBJ2-1; D unresolved. Germline V gene lookup returns CDR1 SGHDT and CDR2 YYEEEE. Trimming left V 3 bases short and J 0 bases short, with 10 bases between. The CDR3 loop spans 15 amino acids. For the CDR3, the DNA is TGTGCCAGCAGCTACCTTACGAGCTCCTACAATGAGCAGTTCTTC. Translating it yields CASSYLTSSYNEQFF.

This clone was counted between two and nine times. The chain recombines TRBV6-5 with TRBJ1-6; TRBD1 aligns across 8 bases. The CDR3 has 15 amino acids. V lost 6 bases to trimming and J lost 7 bases; unmatched junction nucleotides: 8. The germline gives CDR1 MNHEY, CDR2 SVGAGI. CDR3 DNA sequence: TGTGCCAGCAGGGCGCCGACAGGGGACAATTCACCCCTCCACTTT. Residues: CASRAPTGDNSPLHF.

The V call is TRBV11-3, the J call TRBJ1-1; unclear D gene. Germline V gene lookup returns CDR1 SGHNT and CDR2 YENEEA. The CDR3 contains 14 residues. V was trimmed by 3 bases and J by 0 bases, leaving 8 bases between them. The CDR3 spells CASSLGVLNTEAFF. The CDR3 region has the DNA TGTGCCAGCAGCTTGGGAGTATTGAACACTGAAGCTTTCTTT.

The rearrangement links TRBV5-5 to TRBJ2-7; TRBD1 matches at 8 bases. The CDR3 runs 15 residues. Germline V gives CDR1 SGHKS, CDR2 YYEKEE (reference sequence). J gave up 5 bases and V 0 bases, and 7 bases lay outside the gene matches. The CDR3 loop reads CASSLGTGTTDEQYF. DNA of the CDR3: TGTGCCAGCAGCTTGGGGACAGGGACCACAGACGAGCAGTACTTC.

J is TRBJ2-5 and V is TRBV7-3; 8 nucleotides match TRBD2. The trim removed 2 bases at V and 2 bases at J, leaving 7 bases unmatched. This CDR3 comprises 16 residues. The germline V gene has CDR1 SGHTA and CDR2 FQGTGA. In DNA, the CDR3 is TGTGCCAGCAGCTTAGGGGCGGGAGGAGGTCAAGAGACCCAGTACTTC. Translation: CASSLGAGGGQETQYF.

The rearrangement uses TRBV28 and TRBJ1-5; 9 bases align to TRBD1. Germline CDR1 is MDHEN and CDR2 is SYDVKM. The ends lost 2 bases at V and 7 bases at J; junction bases unmatched: 9. This CDR3 spans 16 amino acids. The CDR3 coding sequence is TGTGCCAGCAGTTTAGGTCTGGGACAGGGTGTCCAGCCCCAGCATTTT. Translated: CASSLGLGQGVQPQHF.

The genes are TRBV24-1 and TRBJ2-7, with 9 nucleotides matching TRBD1. The CDR3 consists of 15 residues. The germline V gene encodes CDR1 KGHDR and CDR2 SFDVKD. V lost 3 bases, J lost 2 bases, and 4 bases stayed unmatched. This chain's CDR3 is CATSDGGTGTYEQYF. In DNA, the CDR3 is TGTGCCACCAGTGATGGTGGGACAGGGACCTACGAGCAGTACTTC.

The chain is built from TRBV3-1 (or the pseudogene TRBV3-2) and TRBJ2-2; 7 bases are a match to TRBD2. Germline V gene lookup returns CDR1 LGHDT and CDR2 YNNKEL (reference sequence). The CDR3 spans 18 residues. V shed 6 bases, J shed 6 bases, and the junction held 19 bases outside the gene matches. The CDR3 reads CASSPWRGIRDLAGELFF. DNA for the CDR3: TGTGCCAGCAGTCCTTGGCGGGGGATACGGGATCTGGCCGGGGAGCTGTTTTTT.

The chain joins TRBV11-2 to TRBJ1-2, with TRBD1 as a possible D gene (5 bases). Trimming pared 2 bases from V and 4 bases from J, leaving 17 bases between. CDR1 and CDR2 (germline): SGHAT, FQNNGV. The CDR3 contains 16 residues. As DNA, the CDR3 is TGTGCCAGCAGCTTAAGGACATCAACCGCAGCCTATGGCTACACCTTC. Translated, it gives CASSLRTSTAAYGYTF.

The V and J genes are TRBV7-3 and TRBJ2-3, with a tentative D call TRBD1 (5 bases). The germline gives CDR1 SGHTA, CDR2 FQGTGA. The CDR3 totals 14 residues. With 2 bases removed from V and 2 bases from J, the gap between germline ends came to 8 bases. This CDR3 reads CASSLQGYTDTQYF. The CDR3 DNA reads TGTGCCAGCAGCTTACAGGGTTACACAGATACGCAGTATTTT.

V gene TRBV19 combines with J gene TRBJ2-7; TRBD1 aligns across 8 bases. The germline gives CDR1 LNHDA, CDR2 SQIVND (reference sequence). V was clipped by 5 bases and J by 0 bases; unmatched bases: 6. The CDR3 length is 15 residues. As DNA, the CDR3 is TGTGCCAGTAGTTCACAGGGGGTTACCTCCTACGAGCAGTACTTC. Amino acid sequence: CASSSQGVTSYEQYF.

The V and J genes are TRBV10-2 and TRBJ2-1, with TRBD2 matching over 9 bases. The trim removed 6 bases at V and 12 bases at J, leaving 9 bases unmatched. The CDR3 contains 13 residues. CDR1 and CDR2 from the germline V gene are WSHSY and SAAADI. The DNA of the CDR3 is TGCGCCAGCAGCGAGGCGAGCGGGAGGAGGCAGTTCTTC. Translation gives CASSEASGRRQFF.

This clone has a single count. The chain's CDR3 is CASSELGPQNIQYF. In DNA, the CDR3 is TGTGCCAGCAGCGAGTTGGGGCCGCAAAACATTCAGTACTTC. The rearrangement joins TRBV7-2 to TRBJ2-4, with D tentatively TRBD1 (5 bases). The CDR3 runs 14 residues. V was pared by 5 bases and J by 5 bases, with 13 bases between. Germline CDR1 is SGHTA and CDR2 is FQGNSA.